This TCR beta chain was found in a study of T cells in localized non-small cell lung cancer. Study-level points and caveats: Because only a single region of the tumor was sequenced, heterogeneity remains possible. Measurement of T cell clonality placed uninvolved adjacent lung highest, above the level in tumor.

Only in-frame clones appear in the TCRdb table, and some are missing; sequencing was by immunoSEQ multiplex PCR. The table lists some 25,000 clones, 88% of them singletons. Notes on this clone: Its matching antigen is unknown.

The CDR3 contains 19 residues. From germline, CDR1 is SGHKS and CDR2 YYEKEE (reference sequence). Trimming removed 2 bases at V and 0 bases at J, with 23 bases between. The source material was peripheral blood mononuclear cells, sampled before any cancer treatment. The chain couples TRBV5-5 to TRBJ1-2, with D possibly matching TRBD1 (5 bases). This TCR was sampled from a woman aged 40 to 75 with stage III lung adenocarcinoma. The CDR3 region is CASSFGMISGALSNYGYTF. The CDR3 coding sequence is TGTGCCAGCAGCTTCGGGATGATCTCCGGGGCTCTCTCTAACTATGGCTACACCTTC.